This entry lists 10 T cell receptor beta chains sequenced from one sample in a study of T cells in Graves' hyperthyroidism and ophthalmopathy. There were TCR beta CDR3 regions amplified from RNA transcripts. The TCR CDR3 first-round RT-PCR relied on the HTBI primer set. One entry per CDR3 protein, called by TCRdb with MiXCR from the multiplex PCR reads. There are a few hundred thousand distinct CDR3 sequences in the sample; roughly 25% occur only once, and around 79% lies in the top ten. The source material was blood. These receptors all come from a middle-aged man with Graves' hyperthyroidism.

The gene calls are TRBV5-1 and TRBJ1-3; TRBD1 matches 9 bases. The CDR3 sequence is 15 residues long. V gave up 0 bases and J gave up 7 bases; unmatched junction bases: 5. The V gene's germline CDR1 is SGHRS and CDR2 YFSETQ. CDR3 sequence: CASSLAWTGDNTIYF. Here the CDR3 DNA reads TGCGCCAGCAGCTTGGCTTGGACAGGGGATAACACCATATATTTT.

This clonotype appeared a few times. This chain connects TRBV20-1 to TRBJ2-7; D not certain. Germline CDR1 and CDR2: DFQATT and SNEGSKA (reference sequence). Trimming took 3 bases from V and 0 from J, leaving 6 bases between them. CDR3 length: 12 residues. CDR3: CSASSSSYEQYF. CDR3 in DNA: TGCAGTGCTAGTTCGAGCTCCTACGAGCAGTACTTC.

The V call is TRBV12-5, the J call TRBJ2-3; tentatively, D is TRBD1 (5 bases). V lost 3 bases to trimming and J lost 9 bases, with 16 bases between them. This CDR3 has 14 residues. The germline V gene encodes CDR1 LGHNT and CDR2 FRNRAP. CDR3 protein: CASGLATAAPTQYF. The CDR3 nucleotides read TGTGCTAGTGGTTTAGCGACAGCCGCCCCAACGCAGTATTTT.

This clonotype was observed a few times. This chain joins TRBV5-8 and TRBJ1-1; no firm D call. This CDR3 region has 14 residues. Germline loops: CDR1 SGHTS, CDR2 YDEGEE. The germline V and J ends were trimmed by 1 base and 1 base, with 8 bases remaining between them. The CDR3 DNA sequence: TGTGCCAGCAGCTTGATATCAACGAACACTGAAGCTTTCTTT. Protein product: CASSLISTNTEAFF.

This clonotype occurred a few times. The rearrangement joins TRBV6-1 to TRBJ1-5, with 8 bases identical to TRBD1. Germline CDR1 reads MNHNS; CDR2 reads SASEGT. This CDR3 spans 16 amino acids. V lost 7 bases, J lost 0 bases, and 8 bases stayed unmatched. CDR3 residues: CASKSTGVDSNQPQHF. CDR3 in DNA: TGTGCCAGCAAATCGACAGGGGTCGATAGCAATCAGCCCCAGCATTTT.

This chain uses TRBV7-2 with TRBJ2-4, with 10 positions matching TRBD2. Trimming took 0 bases from V and 12 from J; bases not matched to a gene: 8. This CDR3 region has 15 residues. Looked up from germline, CDR1 is SGHTA and CDR2 is FQGNSA. The CDR3 loop is CASSLARLAGVTQYF. CDR3 nucleotide sequence: TGTGCCAGCAGCTTAGCGAGGCTAGCGGGAGTGACTCAGTACTTC.

This clonotype came up a few times. This rearrangement joins TRBV6-1 to TRBJ2-7; TRBD2 matches at 7 bases. CDR1 MNHNS and CDR2 SASEGT come from the germline V gene. The CDR3 is made up of 16 amino acids. The trim removed 6 bases at V and 0 bases at J, leaving 11 bases unmatched. The CDR3 sequence is CASRTGGSGSSYEQYF. CDR3 in DNA: TGTGCCAGCAGGACGGGAGGATCTGGGAGCTCCTACGAGCAGTACTTC.

This clonotype was recorded many times. This chain connects TRBV7-2 to TRBJ1-1, with D perhaps matching TRBD1 (5 bases). V was cut by 7 bases and J by 1 base, with 19 bases left in between. The CDR3 extends over 16 amino acids. Germline CDR1 is SGHTA and CDR2 is FQGNSA. CDR3 bases: TGTGCCAGCACTTTTACGGGGACTCGCCCGAACACTGAAGCTTTCTTT. Translated, it gives CASTFTGTRPNTEAFF.

This clonotype came up a few times. CDR3 bases: TGTGCCAGCAGTTTCCAGGGGCGTTCACCCCTCCACTTT. This sequence encodes CASSFQGRSPLHF. The V gene is TRBV12-3 or TRBV12-4, the J gene TRBJ1-6; tentative D call: TRBD1 (6 bases). The V end was cut by 3 bases, the J end by 9 bases, with 9 bases between. The CDR3 extends over 13 amino acids.

This clonotype was detected only a few times. The chain combines TRBV24-1 with TRBJ1-1, with D hard to call. V was clipped by 2 bases and J by 4 bases, with 16 bases between them. Germline V gene lookup returns CDR1 KGHDR and CDR2 SFDVKD. The CDR3 length is 16 residues. CDR3 sequence reads: CATSDSMGITGTEAFF. DNA of the CDR3: TGTGCCACCAGTGATTCCATGGGCATCACGGGCACTGAAGCTTTCTTT.